This T cell receptor (beta chain) was captured in a study of cytomegalovirus exposure and HLA in healthy donors. Study conclusions and caveats: Both high specificity and high sensitivity reportedly marked the classifier's diagnosis of cytomegalovirus status. Most of the CMV-associated TCR beta chains (in a later analysis) appeared to be HLA-restricted.

The PCR ran on 60 Vbeta and 13 Jbeta primers. Sequenced by immunoSEQ multiplex PCR; TCRdb stores in-frame clones only, minus some. The top ten hold 7.8% of the sample, which has 150,000 to 200,000 clones, more than 9.5% seen once. Per the germline V gene, CDR1 is SQVTM and CDR2 is ANQGSEA. J gave up 15 bases and V 7 bases, and 7 bases lay outside the gene matches. The CDR3 has 12 amino acids. A remark on this clone: The antigen is not known.

The receptor was isolated from a man between 50 and 59 years old in good health and CMV-seropositive. The material sequenced was PBMCs. V is TRBV29-1 and J is TRBJ2-1, with 15 bases fitting TRBD2. In DNA form, the CDR3 reads TGCAGCGGCCGGACTAGCGGGGGGGCCTGGTTCTTC. Its protein is CSGRTSGGAWFF.